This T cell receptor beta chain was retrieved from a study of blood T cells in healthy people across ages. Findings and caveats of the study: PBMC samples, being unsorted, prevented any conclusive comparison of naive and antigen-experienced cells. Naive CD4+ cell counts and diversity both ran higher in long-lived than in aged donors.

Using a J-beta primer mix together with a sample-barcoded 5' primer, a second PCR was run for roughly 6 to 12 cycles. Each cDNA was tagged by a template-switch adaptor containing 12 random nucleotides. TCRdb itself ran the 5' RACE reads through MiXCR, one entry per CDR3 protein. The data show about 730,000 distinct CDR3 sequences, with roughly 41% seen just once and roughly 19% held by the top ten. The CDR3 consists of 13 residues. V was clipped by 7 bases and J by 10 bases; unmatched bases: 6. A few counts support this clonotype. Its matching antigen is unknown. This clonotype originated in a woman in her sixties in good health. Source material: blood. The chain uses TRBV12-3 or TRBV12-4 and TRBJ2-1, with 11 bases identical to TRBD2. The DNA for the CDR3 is TGTGCCAGCACCGTTAGCGGGGGGGTAGAGCAGTTCTTC. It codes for CASTVSGGVEQFF.